This TCR beta chain was identified in a study of blood T cell repertoires in COVID-19 (dated by TCRdb to 2018 to 2020). Some background on the complete study: The collaborator samples originated in the United States, Italy and Spain and spanned the acute and convalescent phases of COVID-19. The samples were drawn from two sources: the first 160 participants of the ongoing ImmuneRACE study, and some 1,300 subjects contributed by 6 global collaborators. The material from the prospective study consisted of cDNA or gDNA derived from T cells, B-cell-depleted T cells, or PBMCs. Sample metadata almost always included a de-identified subject ID, COVID-19 status, age in years and sex. The dataset comprised deeply sampled blood TCRbeta repertoires from subjects exposed to, actively infected with, or recovered from COVID-19. The repertoires were made available in a free public database intended to serve as a resource for research on the immune response to SARS-CoV-2. Where available, HLA class I and class II types were taken from metadata supplied by the sample provider and were not determined by assay-based typing.

This clone was detected only a few times. Its antigen remains unidentified. No qualities accompany the bases; no much larger clone lies one base away. Participants in the prospective study were aged roughly 18 to 100 years, lived in over 20 United States geographic areas, and enrolled through a virtual design. To assign participants to cohorts, the prospective study relied on clinical history that participants themselves reported in a screening survey and a study questionnaire. Recovered participants in ImmuneRACE Cohort 3 were defined as having two consecutive negative NP/OP PCR tests, clearance from a healthcare professional, or resolution of symptoms. Mobile phlebotomists in the prospective study collected whole blood, serum and a nasopharyngeal or oropharyngeal swab from every participant. Over a roughly two-month period, participants in the prospective study had the option of providing additional blood draws and questionnaires. Blood samples from the prospective study were shipped frozen or at room temperature prior to DNA extraction.

Per the germline V gene (reference sequence), GTSNPN is the CDR1 and SVGIG is the CDR2. Between the V and J ends, shortened by 1 base and 6 bases respectively, the junction contains 13 bases. The CDR3 covers 13 residues, taking in both the cysteine and the phenylalanine. Here the CDR3 DNA is all that survives: 39 bases in frame from base 1. The immunoSEQ Assay, a bias-controlled multiplex PCR, was used to amplify TCRbeta CDR3 regions from genomic DNA. As for the authors' bioinformatics: Nucleated cell counts per sample were estimated from amplification of reference gene primers within the assay. To quantify the absolute abundance of each unique TCRbeta CDR3 rearrangement, sequence reads were collapsed and filtered. For each sample, productive Simpson clonality was calculated by taking the square root of Simpson's diversity index across productive rearrangements. The table comes from immuneACCESS by way of TCRdb, which keeps in-frame sequences with V and J called. Part of the clones is missing from these tables; in studies checked, under half for an unresolved V gene and the rest for unknown reasons. D and trimming were read from the DNA, whereas the V and J calls and clone size are those reported in that table. Across this sample there are more than 300,000 clones, with more than 75% seen only once. Around 4% of the sample comes from the top ten.

Overall study outcomes, separate from this receptor: The quantity of clinical and demographic metadata differed by source and by participant and was supplied without curation.

Sequenced material: PBMCs or T cells enriched from blood (not recorded which). The clonotype originates from a man younger than 45 who had recovered from COVID-19. The V gene is TRBV30 and the J gene is TRBJ2-7, with TRBD1 perhaps the D gene, on 5 matching bases. The DNA sequence follows: TGTGCCTGGAGTGGGGGCACTAACTCCGAGCAGTACTTC. It codes for CAWSGGTNSEQYF. With all but the CDR3 taken from the reference TRBV30 and TRBJ2-7 genes, the full variable domain is: SQTIHQWPATLVQPVGSPLSLECTVEGTSNPNLYWYRQAAGRGLQLLFYSVGIGQISSEVPQNLSASRPQDRQFILSSKKLLLSDSGFYLCAWSGGTNSEQYFGPGTRLTVT.